Each of the 14 T cell receptor beta chains below was sequenced from the same sample in a study of CD8+ T cells in alopecia areata. Combined cutaneous lymph node cells underwent sorting by CD4, CD8alpha, NKG2D, NKG2ACE and additional markers. RNA was isolated and reverse transcribed to cDNA, the sequencing template. Measured with immunoSEQ multiplex PCR; TCRdb has only the in-frame clones, and not every one. The sample yields 200,000 to 300,000 clones, without any singletons. The sample was CD4+ T cells sorted from a lymph node. These receptors were collected from a C3H/HeJ mouse with alopecia areata. This strain has MHC haplotype H2-k.

Notes on this clone: Here the gene names and germline are mouse. The CDR3 is cut off 4 residues early in the read; its end comes from the germline J gene. The chain employs TRBV13-1 and TRBJ1-2, with D possibly being TRBD1 (6 bases). The V gene lost 3 bases and the J gene lost 3 bases, with 9 bases spanning the gap. This CDR3 has 13 amino acids. CDR1 is NSHNY, CDR2 SYGAGN, per germline. Partial CDR3 DNA: TGTGCCAGCAGTGCCTCAGGGGACTCC. Protein product: CASSASGDS. The CDR3 as a whole reads CASSASGDSDYTF.

This clone was seen a few times. Here the gene names and germline are mouse. From the germline J gene comes the end of the CDR3, since the read stops 4 residues before it. The gene calls are TRBV13-1 and TRBJ2-1, with 7 positions matching TRBD1. The CDR3 length is 16 residues. Per the germline V gene, CDR1 is NSHNY and CDR2 is SYGAGN. J lost 2 bases, V lost 0 bases, and 5 bases had no gene match. This chain's CDR3 is CASSDARTGDYAEQFF. The sequenced part of the CDR3 DNA is TGTGCCAGCAGTGATGCACGTACAGGGGACTATGCT.

This clone was counted a few times. Gene names are the mouse ones. The read stops 4 residues short of the end of the CDR3; the missing end is completed from the germline J gene. The V gene is TRBV13-3, the J gene TRBJ2-5, with 12 bases matching TRBD2. The CDR3 is 15 amino acids. CDR1 and CDR2 from the germline V gene are NNHDY and SYVADS. Partial CDR3 DNA: TGTGCCAGCAGCAGGGACTGGGGGGAGGAGGAC. This translates into CASSRDWGEED. The entire CDR3 protein reads CASSRDWGEEDTQYF.

Regarding this clone: Mouse germline and gene names are used. The same CDR3 arises from other DNA sequences in this sample as well. The CDR3 region is CASSLGQQDTQYF. Partial CDR3 DNA: TGTGCCAGCAGCTTAGGACAGCAAGAC. V is TRBV3 and J is TRBJ2-5; D possibly corresponds to TRBD1 (5 bases). From the germline J gene comes the end of the CDR3, since the read stops 4 residues before it. The CDR3 has 13 amino acids. Germline CDR1 and CDR2: SNHLY and FYNGKV (reference sequence). V was cut by 1 base and J by 3 bases, with 5 bases left in between.

This clone was seen more than once but under ten times. A much larger clone sits a single nucleotide away, making a read error possible. Gene names denote mouse genes. The read terminates 4 residues before the CDR3 end, so the remaining end is supplied by the germline J gene. The J gene is TRBJ2-5, the V gene TRBV13-3; possible D gene TRBD1, 6 bases. V was shortened by 4 bases and J by 3 bases, with 9 bases between the two germline ends. This CDR3 has 13 amino acids. CDR1 is NNHDY, CDR2 SYVADS, per germline. The CDR3 bases that were read are TGTGCCAGCAGTTGGGGACAACAAGAC. This translates into CASSWGQQD. The complete CDR3 sequence is CASSWGQQDTQYF.

This clone has just a few counts. Gene names and germline refer to mouse. The missing CDR3 end, 4 residues past where the read stops, is filled in from the germline J gene. The chain links TRBV1 to TRBJ2-4; 12 positions agree with TRBD2. Germline V gives CDR1 NSQYPW, CDR2 LRSPGD (reference sequence). The CDR3 loop spans 15 amino acids. CDR3 in amino acids: CTCSAGLGGHNTLYF. The CDR3 bases that were read are TGCACCTGCAGTGCAGGACTGGGGGGGCACAAC.

A note on this clone: Mouse germline and gene names are used. The observed sequence ends 4 residues before the CDR3 terminus, with the missing tail filled in from the germline J gene. Additional DNA sequences in this sample encode the identical CDR3. The genes are TRBV5 and TRBJ1-1; D is uncertain. CDR1 is LGHNA, CDR2 YNLKQL, per germline (reference sequence). The CDR3 runs 13 residues. V shed 0 bases and J shed 1 base, with 3 bases lying between them. CDR3 sequence reads: CASSQDWNTEVFF. The part of the CDR3 DNA that was read is TGTGCCAGCAGCCAAGACTGGAACACA.

This clone was detected only a few times. Gene labels here are mouse ones. Sequencing ends 4 residues short of the CDR3 end; the germline J gene provides the rest. The same CDR3 arises from other DNA sequences in this sample as well. The chain has TRBV1 and TRBJ2-1; 7 bases agree with TRBD2. The ends lost 3 bases at V and 3 bases at J; junction bases unmatched: 5. Germline V gives CDR1 NSQYPW, CDR2 LRSPGD (reference sequence). The length of the CDR3 is 15 residues. CDR3 amino acids: CTCSADLGGYAEQFF. The sequenced part of the CDR3 DNA is TGCACCTGCAGTGCCGACTTGGGGGGCTATGCT.

Comment on this clone: Here the gene names and germline are mouse. The read terminates 4 residues ahead of where the CDR3 ends, so the germline J gene completes it. This chain links TRBV14 with TRBJ2-4; a weak D match, TRBD1 (6 bases). Germline V CDR1 and CDR2: SGHDT, FRDEAV. CDR3 size: 13 residues. CDR3 loop: CASSFLDRNTLYF. The sequenced part of the CDR3 DNA is TGTGCCAGCAGTTTCCTGGACAGAAAC.

This clone has just a few counts. Here the gene names and germline are mouse. The read gets to within 4 residues of the CDR3 end, and the germline J gene fills in the rest. The genes are TRBV13-2 and TRBJ2-1; 7 bases map to TRBD2. Germline loops: CDR1 NNHNN, CDR2 SYGAGS (reference sequence). V gave up 0 bases and J gave up 3 bases; unmatched junction bases: 3. CDR3 length: 15 amino acids. The sequenced part of the CDR3 DNA is TGTGCCAGCGGTGATGTTCTGGGGGTCTATGCT. Translated: CASGDVLGVYA. The complete CDR3 protein is CASGDVLGVYAEQFF.

On this clone itself: Mouse germline and gene names are used. The missing CDR3 end, 4 residues past where the read stops, is filled in from the germline J gene. The chain is built from TRBV1 and TRBJ1-1; tentative D call: TRBD1 (5 bases). This CDR3 is 13 amino acids long. CDR1 and CDR2 (germline): NSQYPW, LRSPGD (reference sequence). The V end lost 0 bases, the J end lost 4 bases, and 6 bases lay between the germline ends. CDR3 loop: CTCSAEQVTEVFF. The sequenced CDR3 bases are TGCACCTGCAGTGCAGAACAGGTCACA.

On this clone: Genes and germline are mouse. The read is 4 residues too short to cover the CDR3 end, so that end is filled in from the germline J gene. V and J are TRBV14 and TRBJ2-2; 9 positions agree with TRBD1. This CDR3 contains 16 residues. The germline V gene has CDR1 SGHDT and CDR2 FRDEAV. The J segment lost 3 bases and the V segment lost 5 bases, leaving 8 bases of the junction unmatched. The sequenced part of the CDR3 DNA is TGTGCCAGCAGCCACCGGGACAGGGCGGACACCGGG. Amino acid sequence: CASSHRDRADTG. The entire CDR3 protein is CASSHRDRADTGQLYF.

Only a few counts were recorded for this clone. Germline and genes: mouse. The read ends 4 residues early relative to the CDR3; the germline J gene fills the gap. V usage is TRBV13-1 and J usage is TRBJ2-5; 8 nucleotides match TRBD2. Germline V CDR1 and CDR2: NSHNY, SYGAGN. The junction had 6 bases not matched to a gene; V was cut back by 0 bases and J by 0 bases. The CDR3 covers 17 residues. The CDR3 sequence: CASSDAWGGINQDTQYF. CDR3 DNA (partial): TGTGCCAGCAGTGATGCATGGGGGGGGATTAACCAAGAC.

This clone was seen many times. Gene and germline names: mouse. The CDR3 end falls 4 residues outside the read, so it is completed with the germline J gene. The V call is TRBV17, the J call TRBJ2-1, with 7 bases identical to TRBD1. The J segment lost 3 bases and the V segment lost 5 bases, leaving 4 bases of the junction unmatched. CDR1 is MNHDT and CDR2 is YYDKIL in the germline V gene. CDR3 length: 14 residues. CDR3 region: CASSSRTGYAEQFF. Incomplete CDR3 DNA: TGTGCTAGCAGTTCCCGGACAGGCTATGCT.